A single sample is the source of the 9 T cell receptor beta chains below, sequenced in a study of OX40 agonist ivuxolimab in advanced cancers. Assay: immunoSEQ multiplex PCR; the TCRdb copy retains only in-frame clones and omits some. The sample records around 61,000 clones, 82% being singletons. Sequences were derived from CD4+ or CD8+ T cells sorted from blood, sampled in a trial of the OX40 agonist ivuxolimab. These receptors originate from an adult with an advanced solid tumor such as melanoma, head and neck, liver or kidney cancer.

V is TRBV7-2 and J is TRBJ1-4, with no clear D. The CDR3 contains 15 residues. With 3 bases removed from V and 8 bases from J, the gap between germline ends came to 16 bases. Per germline, CDR1 SGHTA and CDR2 FQGNSA. CDR3 loop: CASSLVGIGNEKLFF. The DNA of the CDR3 is TGTGCCAGCAGCTTGGTGGGGATAGGCAACGAAAAACTGTTTTTT.

The chain employs TRBV5-6 and TRBJ2-7; TRBD2 matches at 9 bases. The CDR3 contains 14 residues. Germline CDR1 is SGHDT and CDR2 is YYEEEE. With 8 bases clipped from V and 4 bases from J, the junction kept 10 bases outside the gene matches. In DNA form, the CDR3 reads TGTGCCAGTAGCGGGGGCAAAAGGATTTACGAGCAGTACTTC. It specifies CASSGGKRIYEQYF.

This clone was picked up a small number of times. This chain connects TRBV5-4 to TRBJ1-1; a possible D gene is TRBD1 (5 bases). CDR1 and CDR2 from the germline V gene are SGHNT and YYREEE (reference sequence). The CDR3 has 15 residues. V shed 4 bases and J shed 4 bases, with 17 bases lying between them. The CDR3, as DNA: TGTGCCAGCAGCCCCCGGGGGGGGTCGGGCACTGAAGCTTTCTTT. Amino acids: CASSPRGGSGTEAFF.

The rearrangement uses TRBV5-1 and TRBJ2-1; tentative D call: TRBD2 (6 bases). Germline CDR1 SGHRS, CDR2 YFSETQ. V was pared by 2 bases and J by 6 bases, with 9 bases between. The CDR3 extends over 13 amino acids. This chain's CDR3 is CASSFGLSNEQFF. The CDR3 nucleotides are TGCGCCAGCAGCTTCGGACTATCCAATGAGCAGTTCTTC.

V and J are TRBV14 and TRBJ2-1; TRBD2 matches 10 bases. CDR3 length: 18 residues. The germline V gene has CDR1 SGHDN and CDR2 FVKESK. J gave up 4 bases and V 2 bases, and 11 bases lay outside the gene matches. CDR3 in DNA: TGTGCCAGCAGCCAACCCGGGTCCACTAGCGGGGATTACAATGAGCAGTTCTTC. Translation gives CASSQPGSTSGDYNEQFF. Using reference TRBV14 and TRBJ2-1 for the parts outside the CDR3, the full variable domain is EAGVTQFPSHSVIEKGQTVTLRCDPISGHDNLYWYRRVMGKEIKFLLHFVKESKQDESGMPNNRFLAERTGGTYSTLKVQPAELEDSGVYFCASSQPGSTSGDYNEQFFGPGTRLTVL.

The gene calls are TRBV4-3 and TRBJ1-3; D is ambiguous. Per the germline V gene, CDR1 is LGHNA and CDR2 is YSLEER. Trimming cost V 0 bases and J 0 bases, with 6 bases left between them. The CDR3 has 15 residues. Here the CDR3 reads CASSQDATSGNTIYF. Here the CDR3 DNA reads TGCGCCAGCAGCCAAGACGCGACCTCTGGAAACACCATATATTTT.

The chain has TRBV7-7 and TRBJ2-3, with 12 positions matching TRBD2. V shed 2 bases, J shed 3 bases, and the junction held 6 bases outside the gene matches. The CDR3 totals 17 residues. Per germline, CDR1 SSHAT and CDR2 FNYEAQ (reference sequence). DNA of the CDR3: TGTGCCAGCAGCTTAACCCCCACTAGCGGGGGGACAGATACGCAGTATTTT. Translated: CASSLTPTSGGTDTQYF.

V gene TRBV5-4 combines with J gene TRBJ2-5, with TRBD1 as a possible D gene (5 bases). CDR3 size: 16 residues. Trimming took off 1 base at V and 8 bases at J, with 21 bases between the two ends. Germline CDR1 reads SGHNT; CDR2 reads YYREEE (reference sequence). The chain's CDR3 is CASSLSTGAGPVTQYF. The CDR3 DNA is TGTGCCAGCAGCTTGTCGACTGGGGCAGGTCCCGTTACCCAGTACTTC. Drawing the rest from reference TRBV5-4 and TRBJ2-5, the complete variable domain is ETGVTQSPTHLIKTRGQQVTLRCSSQSGHNTVSWYQQALGQGPQFIFQYYREEENGRGNFPPRFSGLQFPNYSSELNVNALELDDSALYLCASSLSTGAGPVTQYFGPGTRLLVL.

The chain uses TRBV11-2 and TRBJ2-3; D remains unclear. Per germline, CDR1 SGHAT and CDR2 FQNNGV. The germline V and J ends were trimmed by 4 bases and 6 bases, with 8 bases remaining between them. This CDR3 spans 12 amino acids. CDR3 loop: CASSSLLDTQYF. DNA of the CDR3: TGTGCCAGCAGCTCCCTATTGGATACGCAGTATTTT.